This TCR beta chain originates from a study of blood T cells in healthy people across ages. Study-wide results and limits: CMV status of donors was unknown, possibly confounding expanded clonotype changes. A roughly linear age-dependent decrease characterized TCR beta diversity per million T cells.

V lost 4 bases and J 5 bases, leaving 8 bases between the germline ends. This CDR3 spans 13 amino acids. Germline-derived CDR1 and CDR2 are SGHTA and FQGNSA. About this clonotype itself: The antigen is not known.

A second PCR of about 7 to 12 cycles used a sample-barcoded 5' primer and a J-beta primer mix. A single record per CDR3 protein comes from TCRdb applying MiXCR to the 5' RACE reads. This table holds about 690,000 distinct CDR3 sequences, roughly two fifths found once. The rearrangement links TRBV7-2 to TRBJ2-2; tentatively, D is TRBD1 (6 bases). Sequencing used blood. The clonotype originates from an elderly man in good health. CDR3 residues: CASSWDKTGELFF. As DNA, the CDR3 is TGTGCCAGCAGCTGGGACAAAACCGGGGAGCTGTTTTTT. The entire variable domain, with the rest obtained from reference TRBV7-2 and TRBJ2-2, is as follows: GAGVSQSPSNKVTEKGKDVELRCDPISGHTALYWYRQSLGQGLEFLIYFQGNSAPDKSGLPSDRFSAERTGGSVSTLTIQRTQQEDSAVYLCASSWDKTGELFFGEGSRLTVL.